Below, 30 T cell receptor beta chains from the same sample are listed, as sequenced in a study of T cell responses to AZD1222 COVID-19 vaccine. Here immunoSEQ multiplex PCR was the method, and the copy in TCRdb shows in-frame clones only, minus some. The profile shows around 100,000 clones, around 87% of them singletons. The starting material was peripheral blood, obtained on day 0 of MenACWY control vaccination. These receptors were collected from an adult in good health.

This sequence joins TRBV28 and TRBJ2-3; TRBD2 matches 12 bases. The junction had 11 bases not matched to a gene; V was cut back by 7 bases and J by 0 bases. The CDR3 runs to 18 residues. Germline V lookup: CDR1 MDHEN, CDR2 SYDVKM. CDR3 protein: CASTPWGLAGRSTDTQYF. Written as DNA, the CDR3 is TGTGCCAGCACCCCATGGGGACTAGCGGGTAGGAGCACAGATACGCAGTATTTT. The variable domain in full, completed from reference TRBV28 and TRBJ2-3, reads DVKVTQSSRYLVKRTGEKVFLECVQDMDHENMFWYRQDPGLGLRLIYFSYDVKMKEKGDIPEGYSVSREKKERFSLILESASTNQTSMYLCASTPWGLAGRSTDTQYFGPGTRLTVL.

The V call is TRBV6-6, the J call TRBJ2-5, with 12 bases lining up with TRBD1. J gave up 4 bases and V 7 bases, and 10 bases lay outside the gene matches. The length of the CDR3 is 16 residues. CDR1 is MNHNY and CDR2 is SVGAGI in the germline V gene (reference sequence). The CDR3 sequence is CASIRDRGLRPETQYF. CDR3 nucleotide sequence: TGTGCCAGCATCCGGGACAGGGGGCTCAGACCAGAGACCCAGTACTTC.

This clone is a singleton in its sample. The V gene is TRBV6-2 or TRBV6-3, the J gene TRBJ1-1; no reliable D call. This CDR3 spans 14 amino acids. The V gene's germline CDR1 is MNHEY and CDR2 SVGEGT. V lost 0 bases and J lost 5, with 10 bases in between. CDR3 DNA sequence: TGTGCCAGCAGTTACTCGATTCTGGGAACTGAAGCTTTCTTT. Its translation is CASSYSILGTEAFF.

The chain links TRBV6-1 to TRBJ2-7; D gene ambiguous. The V gene lost 2 bases and the J gene lost 0 bases, with 8 bases spanning the gap. CDR3 size: 14 residues. Germline V lookup: CDR1 MNHNS, CDR2 SASEGT. This CDR3 reads CASSEQTTSYEQYF. The DNA of the CDR3 is TGTGCCAGCAGTGAACAGACAACCTCCTACGAGCAGTACTTC.

This rearrangement joins TRBV9 to TRBJ1-2, with 11 bases aligning to TRBD1. This CDR3 is 16 amino acids long. Trimming removed 4 bases from V and 7 bases from J; junction bases left unmatched: 12. The germline V gene encodes CDR1 SGDLS and CDR2 YYNGEE. This chain's CDR3 is CASSPRTGQGAGGYTF. The CDR3 DNA reads TGTGCCAGCAGCCCGCGAACCGGACAGGGGGCAGGTGGCTACACCTTC.

The V gene is TRBV28, the J gene TRBJ2-2; TRBD1 aligns across 11 bases. Losses at the gene ends were 5 bases for V and 4 bases for J; bases not matched to a gene: 3. The CDR3 covers 15 residues. The germline gives CDR1 MDHEN, CDR2 SYDVKM. The CDR3 nucleotides read TGTGCCAGCAGTCTCGGACAGGGGGCCACCGGGGAGCTGTTTTTT. This encodes CASSLGQGATGELFF.

J is TRBJ2-5 and V is TRBV7-9; TRBD1 is a possible D gene (6 bases). The ends were cut back, 2 bases at V and 2 bases at J, with 12 bases in the middle. The CDR3 is 15 amino acids. Germline CDR1 is SEHNR and CDR2 is FQNEAQ (reference sequence). The CDR3 loop is CASSLWAGVQETQYF. The CDR3 DNA sequence: TGTGCCAGCAGCTTATGGGCAGGGGTTCAAGAGACCCAGTACTTC.

The chain links TRBV28 to TRBJ1-2, with D unclear. V was clipped by 6 bases and J by 3 bases, with 17 bases between them. The CDR3 has 15 amino acids. Germline V gives CDR1 MDHEN, CDR2 SYDVKM. CDR3 DNA sequence: TGTGCCAGCAGCTTCGCGGGGTCGGGCTACTATGGCTACACCTTC. Its translation is CASSFAGSGYYGYTF.

The chain couples TRBV18 to TRBJ2-2; no firm D call. CDR1 and CDR2 from the germline V gene are KGHSH and LQKENI. This CDR3 region has 13 residues. The ends were cut back, 2 bases at V and 4 bases at J, with 5 bases in the middle. The DNA of the CDR3 is TGTGCCAGCTCACCAGTCAGCACCGGGGAGCTGTTTTTT. Residues: CASSPVSTGELFF.

This clone was seen a single time. The genes are TRBV10-3 and TRBJ1-4; no clear D gene. The CDR3 sequence is 12 residues long. CDR1 is ENHRY and CDR2 is SYGVKD in the germline V gene. Trimming took off 0 bases at V and 8 bases at J, with 4 bases between the two ends. DNA of the CDR3: TGTGCCATCAGTGAGTCACGAGAAAAACTGTTTTTT. This gives the protein CAISESREKLFF.

The chain couples TRBV5-1 to TRBJ1-5; D is possibly TRBD1 (5 bases). CDR3 length: 13 amino acids. CDR1 and CDR2 from the germline V gene are SGHRS and YFSETQ. Trimming removed 4 bases at V and 4 bases at J, with 9 bases between. The CDR3 DNA reads TGCGCCAGCAGCCGGGGCGGAAATCAGCCCCAGCATTTT. This codes for CASSRGGNQPQHF.

This clone was found a few times. The rearrangement links TRBV28 to TRBJ2-7; TRBD2 agrees at 7 bases. Per germline, CDR1 MDHEN and CDR2 SYDVKM. The CDR3 spans 18 residues. With 7 bases clipped from V and 0 bases from J, the junction kept 18 bases outside the gene matches. CDR3 in amino acids: CASTLGGLRRGSSYEQYF. The DNA of the CDR3 is TGTGCCAGCACCCTGGGGGGACTACGGAGGGGATCCTCCTACGAGCAGTACTTC.

This clone was recorded once. The chain recombines TRBV6-2 or TRBV6-3 with TRBJ2-3, with D perhaps TRBD1 or TRBD2 (5 bases each). Trimming cost V 5 bases and J 4 bases, with 10 bases left between them. Germline CDR1 reads MNHEY; CDR2 reads SVGEGT. This CDR3 is 13 amino acids long. The CDR3 is CASSDPGPDTQYF. The CDR3 nucleotides are TGTGCCAGCAGTGACCCGGGACCAGATACGCAGTATTTT.

CDR3 residues: CASSRDANQPQHF. In nucleotides, the CDR3 is TGTGCCAGCAGCCGGGATGCAAATCAGCCCCAGCATTTT. The chain couples TRBV6-6 to TRBJ1-5; D gene unclear. CDR1 and CDR2 from the germline V gene are MNHNY and SVGAGI (reference sequence). This CDR3 contains 13 residues. The germline V and J ends were trimmed by 6 bases and 4 bases, with 10 bases remaining between them.

V gene TRBV24-1 combines with J gene TRBJ2-1; 9 nucleotides match TRBD1. V lost 4 bases to trimming and J lost 6 bases; unmatched junction nucleotides: 9. The V gene's germline CDR1 is KGHDR and CDR2 SFDVKD. The CDR3 totals 16 residues. The CDR3 DNA reads as TGTGCCACCAGTGACTCCGGGACAGGGTATGGCAATGAGCAGTTCTTC. It translates to CATSDSGTGYGNEQFF.

The chain combines TRBV5-5 with TRBJ1-1; D might be TRBD1 (6 bases). This CDR3 is 13 amino acids long. From germline, CDR1 is SGHKS and CDR2 YYEKEE (reference sequence). Trimming stripped 0 bases from V and 7 bases from J, with 10 bases between. CDR3 amino acids: CASSLAGEGEAFF. CDR3 DNA sequence: TGTGCCAGCAGCTTGGCAGGGGAGGGTGAAGCTTTCTTT. Complete variable domain (other parts from reference TRBV5-5 and TRBJ1-1): DAGVTQSPTHLIKTRGQQVTLRCSPISGHKSVSWYQQVLGQGPQFIFQYYEKEERGRGNFPDRFSARQFPNYSSELNVNALLLGDSALYLCASSLAGEGEAFFGQGTRLTVV.

This clone has just one count. The chain uses TRBV2 and TRBJ2-1; D possibly corresponds to TRBD1 (5 bases). Trimming removed 5 bases at V and 7 bases at J, with 15 bases between. Germline CDR1 is SNHLY and CDR2 is FYNNEI. This CDR3 is 14 amino acids long. Written as DNA, the CDR3 is TGTGCCAGCAGTCTCAGGGTCACGAAGAATGAGCAGTTCTTC. Its protein product is CASSLRVTKNEQFF.

The chain links TRBV19 to TRBJ2-5; D might be TRBD2 (6 bases). The CDR3 has 15 amino acids. Germline V lookup: CDR1 LNHDA, CDR2 SQIVND (reference sequence). Trimming stripped 1 base from V and 2 bases from J, with 11 bases between. CDR3 nucleotide sequence: TGTGCCAGTAGTATAGTGGGGCGGGGACAAGAGACCCAGTACTTC. Translated: CASSIVGRGQETQYF.

The chain joins TRBV13 to TRBJ1-2; a possible D gene is TRBD1 (5 bases). This CDR3 contains 14 residues. The germline V gene has CDR1 PRHDT and CDR2 FYEKMQ (reference sequence). V lost 2 bases, J lost 4 bases, and 11 bases lay in between. The CDR3 nucleotides are TGTGCCAGCAGCTTAAGCCCGGACATCTATGGCTACACCTTC. It specifies CASSLSPDIYGYTF. Looking up the rest from reference TRBV13 and TRBJ1-2 gives the full variable domain: AAGVIQSPRHLIKEKRETATLKCYPIPRHDTVYWYQQGPGQDPQFLISFYEKMQSDKGSIPDRFSAQQFSDYHSELNMSSLELGDSALYFCASSLSPDIYGYTFGSGTRLTVV.

This chain links TRBV4-3 with TRBJ1-6; D not certain. Germline V gene lookup returns CDR1 LGHNA and CDR2 YSLEER. There are 15 residues in the CDR3. Trimming took off 4 bases at V and 9 bases at J, with 16 bases between the two ends. CDR3 in DNA: TGCGCCAGCAGCCGCCAGACAAGCTCTAGTTCACCCCTCCACTTT. Its protein is CASSRQTSSSSPLHF.

This clone was seen a handful of times. The chain is built from TRBV30 and TRBJ1-1, with unresolved D. This CDR3 comprises 13 residues. Trimming shortened V by 0 bases and J by 5 bases, and 10 bases separated the two germline ends. CDR1 is GTSNPN and CDR2 is SVGIG in the germline V gene (reference sequence). CDR3 protein: CAWSVGGMTEAFF. DNA for the CDR3: TGTGCCTGGAGTGTAGGCGGGATGACTGAAGCTTTCTTT.

The sample holds one count of this clone. The V call is TRBV9, the J call TRBJ2-7; 7 bases fit TRBD1. Trimming cost V 4 bases and J 4 bases; bases outside gene matches: 11. Germline lookup yields CDR1 SGDLS and CDR2 YYNGEE. The CDR3 has 15 amino acids. The CDR3 nucleotides read TGTGCCAGCAGCCCTAGGGACAGTGGGGTATACGAGCAGTACTTC. Its protein is CASSPRDSGVYEQYF.

This clone has a single count. The chain recombines TRBV10-3 with TRBJ2-2; D might be TRBD1 (5 bases). Trimming left V 6 bases short and J 6 bases short, with 14 bases between. The CDR3 spans 14 residues. CDR1 and CDR2 from the germline V gene are ENHRY and SYGVKD. The CDR3 bases are TGTGCCATCAGCCCCGCAGGGATCCCCGGGGAGCTGTTTTTT. Its translation is CAISPAGIPGELFF.

The chain employs TRBV4-3 and TRBJ2-7, with 8 nucleotides matching TRBD1. From germline, CDR1 is LGHNA and CDR2 YSLEER. Unmatched junction bases numbered 8, after V lost 4 bases and J lost 3 bases. The CDR3 runs to 15 residues. CDR3: CASSRTTGGNYEQYF. In DNA form, the CDR3 reads TGCGCCAGCAGCCGGACAACAGGGGGGAACTACGAGCAGTACTTC.

V is TRBV20-1 and J is TRBJ1-3; D remains unclear. Germline CDR1 and CDR2: DFQATT and SNEGSKA (reference sequence). Trimming shortened V by 3 bases and J by 2 bases, and 8 bases separated the two germline ends. CDR3 length: 13 residues. This chain's CDR3 is CSASQSTGNTIYF. In DNA, the CDR3 is TGCAGTGCTAGTCAGTCGACTGGAAACACCATATATTTT.

This clone was detected once. The genes are TRBV6-1 and TRBJ2-1; 8 nucleotides agree with TRBD2. CDR3 size: 15 residues. V lost 2 bases to trimming and J lost 6 bases; unmatched junction nucleotides: 6. CDR1 and CDR2 (germline): MNHNS, SASEGT. The chain's CDR3 is CASSETLAGGNEQFF. The CDR3, as DNA: TGTGCCAGCAGTGAAACGCTAGCGGGTGGCAATGAGCAGTTCTTC.

The V gene is TRBV6-2 or TRBV6-3, the J gene TRBJ2-3, with TRBD1 as a possible D gene (6 bases). This CDR3 contains 15 residues. Between the trimmed V and J ends, which lost 2 bases and 1 base, there was a span of 10 bases. Germline CDR1 and CDR2: MNHEY and SVGEGT. This chain's CDR3 is CASSYPPGGTDTQYF. For the CDR3, the DNA is TGTGCCAGCAGTTACCCACCAGGGGGCACAGATACGCAGTATTTT.

The chain has TRBV11-2 and TRBJ2-1; TRBD2 aligns across 10 bases. Unmatched junction bases numbered 5, after V lost 4 bases and J lost 5 bases. The CDR3 spans 15 residues. Germline V CDR1 and CDR2: SGHAT, FQNNGV. The chain's CDR3 is CASSSSGSRNNEQFF. The CDR3 coding sequence is TGTGCCAGCAGCTCTAGCGGGAGTCGCAACAATGAGCAGTTCTTC.

This sequence joins TRBV6-5 and TRBJ1-3; D is perhaps TRBD1 (5 bases). The CDR3 contains 16 residues. Germline V gene data show CDR1 as MNHEY and CDR2 as SVGAGI. V lost 2 bases, J lost 3 bases, and 14 bases lay in between. CDR3 loop: CASSYKGPTDGNTIYF. The CDR3 DNA is TGTGCCAGCAGTTACAAAGGGCCGACAGATGGAAACACCATATATTTT.

The count of this clone is one. The rearrangement uses TRBV7-2 and TRBJ2-7; 10 bases are a match to TRBD2. The CDR3 sequence is 13 residues long. Trimming removed 6 bases from V and 3 bases from J; junction bases left unmatched: 2. Germline V gene data show CDR1 as SGHTA and CDR2 as FQGNSA. CDR3 DNA: TGTGCCAGCAGTATAGCGGGAGGCTACGAGCAGTACTTC. As protein: CASSIAGGYEQYF.